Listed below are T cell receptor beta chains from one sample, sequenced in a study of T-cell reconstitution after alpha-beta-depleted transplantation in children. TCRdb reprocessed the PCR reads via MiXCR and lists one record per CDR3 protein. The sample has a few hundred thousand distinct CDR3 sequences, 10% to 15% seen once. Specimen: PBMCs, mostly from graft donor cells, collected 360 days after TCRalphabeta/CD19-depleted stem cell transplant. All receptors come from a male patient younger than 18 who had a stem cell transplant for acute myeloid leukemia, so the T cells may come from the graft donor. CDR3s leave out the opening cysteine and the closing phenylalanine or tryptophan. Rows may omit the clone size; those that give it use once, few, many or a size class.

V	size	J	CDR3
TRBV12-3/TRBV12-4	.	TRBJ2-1	ASSTPGQGARNEQF
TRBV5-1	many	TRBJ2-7	ASSLGAYEQY
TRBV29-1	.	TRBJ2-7	SVEGGERYEQY
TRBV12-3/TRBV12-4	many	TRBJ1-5	ASKLGGVQPQH
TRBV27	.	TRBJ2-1	ASSLPGQGGHEQF
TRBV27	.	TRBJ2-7	ASSRLSGGRGEQY
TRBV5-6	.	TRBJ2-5	ASKGKEETQY
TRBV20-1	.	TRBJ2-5	SASGRLAGRETQY
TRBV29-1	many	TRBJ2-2	SVEIWAPDNTGELF
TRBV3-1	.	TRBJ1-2	ASSYGTEYGYT
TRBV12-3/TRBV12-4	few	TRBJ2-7	ASSFVRQGISEQY
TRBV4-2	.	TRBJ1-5	ASSQELSGNQPQH
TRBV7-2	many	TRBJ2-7	ASSTAYEQY
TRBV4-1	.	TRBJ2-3	ASSQDEVRLAGGPGTDTQY
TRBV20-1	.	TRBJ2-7	SLRPRGGYEQY
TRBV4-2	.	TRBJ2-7	ASSPTLRIAGVNNEQY
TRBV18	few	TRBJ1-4	ASSPIGVRDVNVLEKLF
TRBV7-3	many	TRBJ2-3	ASSLIVSHTQY
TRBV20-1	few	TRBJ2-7	SALTGSYEQY
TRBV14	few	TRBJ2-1	ASSLAYDWTANEQF
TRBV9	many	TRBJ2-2	ASSSTARGRNTGELF
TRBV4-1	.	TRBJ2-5	ASSQVGGQGGETQY
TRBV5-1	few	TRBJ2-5	ASSLMLSPRETQY
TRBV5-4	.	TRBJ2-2	ASSPGGPTGELF
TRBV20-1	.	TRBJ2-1	SAGRTSGSNEQF
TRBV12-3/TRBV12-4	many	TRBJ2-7	ASSPTKSPGTGAYEQY
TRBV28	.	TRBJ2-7	ASSPGGSLSYEQY
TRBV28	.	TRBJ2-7	ASAHTLGQY
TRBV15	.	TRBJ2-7	ATSRGQGGDEQY
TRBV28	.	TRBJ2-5	ASIAGPQGTQY
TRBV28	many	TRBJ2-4	ASSLRETKNIQY
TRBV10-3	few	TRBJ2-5	AISPTSGRTQETQY
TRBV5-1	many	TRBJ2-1	ASSLKRESVNEQF
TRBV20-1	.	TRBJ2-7	SARRYAAGPVYEQY
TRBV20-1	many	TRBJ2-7	SARFGQGVAEQY
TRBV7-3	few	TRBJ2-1	ASSSEEGSYNEQF
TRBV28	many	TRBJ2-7	ASRYASGESSYEQY
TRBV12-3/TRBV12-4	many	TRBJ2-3	ASSPPWGDTQY
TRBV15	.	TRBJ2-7	ATSRGVSYEQY
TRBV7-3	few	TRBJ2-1	ASSRGRASYNEQF
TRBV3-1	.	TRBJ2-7	ASSHSKPEPPYEQY
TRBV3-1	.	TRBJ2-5	ASSQRPSGGWETQY
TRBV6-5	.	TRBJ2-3	ASSYRTSGRSTDTQY
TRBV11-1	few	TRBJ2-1	ASSLDGTGGAYEQF
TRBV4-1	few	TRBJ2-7	ASSQDNPLGLYEQY
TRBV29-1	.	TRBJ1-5	SAGGTEGPQH
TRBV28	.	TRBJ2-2	ASSLLRRERTGELF
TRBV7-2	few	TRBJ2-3	ASSLRQREGPADTQY
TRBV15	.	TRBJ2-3	ATSRDSTVHRTDTQY
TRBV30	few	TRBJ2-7	AWTRGISYEQY
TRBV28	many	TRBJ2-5	ASSSYRGTWETQY